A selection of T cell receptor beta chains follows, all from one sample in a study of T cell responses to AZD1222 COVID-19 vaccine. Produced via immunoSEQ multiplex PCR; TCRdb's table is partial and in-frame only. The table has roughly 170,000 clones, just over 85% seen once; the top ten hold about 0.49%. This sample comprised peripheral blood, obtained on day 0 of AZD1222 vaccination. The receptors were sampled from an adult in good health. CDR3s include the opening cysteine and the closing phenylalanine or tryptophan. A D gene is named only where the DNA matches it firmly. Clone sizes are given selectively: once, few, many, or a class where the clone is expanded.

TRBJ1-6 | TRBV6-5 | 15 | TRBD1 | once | CATRQGFGYNSPLHF | TGTGCCACCCGACAGGGCTTCGGGTATAATTCACCCCTCCACTTT
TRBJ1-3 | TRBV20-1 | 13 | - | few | CSASADSGNTIYF | TGCAGTGCTAGTGCGGACTCTGGAAACACCATATATTTT
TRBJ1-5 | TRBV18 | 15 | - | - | CASSFGPGGNQPQHF | TGTGCCAGCTCCTTTGGGCCCGGCGGGAATCAGCCCCAGCATTTT
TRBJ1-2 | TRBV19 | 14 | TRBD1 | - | CALNRGGAVYGYTF | TGTGCCTTGAACAGGGGAGGGGCTGTGTATGGCTACACCTTC
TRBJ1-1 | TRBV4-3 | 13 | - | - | CASSQVSGAGAFF | TGCGCCAGCAGCCAAGTATCGGGGGCCGGAGCTTTCTTT
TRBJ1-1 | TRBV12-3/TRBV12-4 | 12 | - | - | CASSVGPGEAFF | TGTGCCAGCAGCGTAGGCCCAGGTGAAGCTTTCTTT
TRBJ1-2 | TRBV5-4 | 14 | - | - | CASSPGAANYGYTF | TGTGCCAGCAGCCCCGGGGCAGCTAACTATGGCTACACCTTC
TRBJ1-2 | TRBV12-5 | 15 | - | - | CASGPLPRGNYGYTF | TGTGCTAGTGGCCCCCTCCCTCGAGGGAACTATGGCTACACCTTC
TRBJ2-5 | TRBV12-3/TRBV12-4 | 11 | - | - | CASSREETQYF | TGTGCCAGCAGCCGAGAAGAGACCCAGTACTTC
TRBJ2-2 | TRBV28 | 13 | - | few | CASVYASTGELFF | TGTGCCAGCGTATACGCTAGCACCGGGGAGCTGTTTTTT
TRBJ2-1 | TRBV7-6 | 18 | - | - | CASSSGGVAEDLYNEQFF | TGTGCCAGCAGCTCAGGGGGGGTAGCGGAGGACCTTTACAATGAGCAGTTCTTC
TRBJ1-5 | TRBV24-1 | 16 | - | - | CATSDLDSDSNQPQHF | TGTGCCACCAGTGATCTGGACAGCGATAGCAATCAGCCCCAGCATTTT
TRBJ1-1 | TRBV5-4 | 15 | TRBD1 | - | CASSSSGTGDTEAFF | TGTGCCAGCAGCTCCTCCGGGACAGGGGACACTGAAGCTTTCTTT
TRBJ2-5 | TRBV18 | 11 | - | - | CASSPQETQYF | TGTGCCAGCTCACCCCAAGAGACCCAGTACTTC
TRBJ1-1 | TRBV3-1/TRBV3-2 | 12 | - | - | CASSQTSAEAFF | TGTGCCAGCAGCCAAACTTCTGCTGAAGCTTTCTTT
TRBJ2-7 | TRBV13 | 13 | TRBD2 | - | CASSSGGDYEQYF | TGTGCCAGCAGTTCCGGGGGGGATTACGAGCAGTACTTC
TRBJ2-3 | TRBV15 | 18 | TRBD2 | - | CATSRDLPSSGSTDTQYF | TGTGCCACCAGCAGAGACCTACCCTCTAGCGGGAGCACAGATACGCAGTATTTT
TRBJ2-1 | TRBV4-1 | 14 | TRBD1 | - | CASSQVDRGGEQFF | TGCGCCAGCAGCCAAGTTGACAGGGGGGGTGAGCAGTTCTTC
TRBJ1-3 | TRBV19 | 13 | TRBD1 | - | CATLDRDGNTIYF | TGTGCCACCTTGGACAGGGATGGAAACACCATATATTTT
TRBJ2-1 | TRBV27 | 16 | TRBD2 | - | CASAPRGLAGGLEQFF | TGTGCCAGCGCACCCCGGGGGCTAGCGGGAGGCCTTGAGCAGTTCTTC
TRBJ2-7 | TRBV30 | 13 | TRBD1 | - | CAWRGTGTYEQYF | TGTGCCTGGAGGGGGACAGGGACCTACGAGCAGTACTTC
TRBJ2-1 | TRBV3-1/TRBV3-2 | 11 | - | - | CASSQQGIWFF | TGTGCCAGCAGCCAACAGGGTATCTGGTTCTTC
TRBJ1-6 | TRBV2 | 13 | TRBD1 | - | CASSPGQPSPLHF | TGTGCCAGCAGTCCGGGACAGCCTTCACCCCTCCACTTT
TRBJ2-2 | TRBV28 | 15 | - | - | CASSLVRGDTGELFF | TGTGCCAGCAGTTTGGTCAGGGGGGACACCGGGGAGCTGTTTTTT
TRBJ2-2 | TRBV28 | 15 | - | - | CASSFRGPREGELFF | TGTGCCAGCAGTTTCCGTGGACCTCGGGAGGGGGAGCTGTTTTTT
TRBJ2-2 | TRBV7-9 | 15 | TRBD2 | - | CASSLREGLAGELFF | TGTGCCAGCAGCTTACGGGAGGGCCTGGCCGGGGAGCTGTTTTTT
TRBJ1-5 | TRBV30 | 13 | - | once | CAWSWGPDQPQHF | TGTGCCTGGAGTTGGGGGCCGGATCAGCCCCAGCATTTT
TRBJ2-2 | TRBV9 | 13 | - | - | CASSVQNTGELFF | TGTGCCAGCAGCGTTCAGAACACCGGGGAGCTGTTTTTT
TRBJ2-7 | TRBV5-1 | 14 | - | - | CASSLEILGDEQYF | TGCGCCAGCAGCTTGGAAATACTAGGAGACGAGCAGTACTTC
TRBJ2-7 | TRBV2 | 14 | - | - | CASSELLGSYEQYF | TGTGCCAGCAGTGAACTGCTGGGGTCTTACGAGCAGTACTTC
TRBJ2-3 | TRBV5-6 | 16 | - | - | CASSPDLLGGTDTQYF | TGTGCCAGCAGCCCGGACCTCCTAGGGGGAACAGATACGCAGTATTTT
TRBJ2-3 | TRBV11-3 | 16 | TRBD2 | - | CASSPGTSGATDTQYF | TGTGCCAGCAGCCCCGGGACTAGCGGCGCCACAGATACGCAGTATTTT
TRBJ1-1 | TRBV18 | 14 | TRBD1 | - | CASSPGQGAIEAFF | TGTGCCAGCTCACCGGGACAGGGGGCAATAGAAGCTTTCTTT
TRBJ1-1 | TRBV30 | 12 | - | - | CAWSVRDTEAFF | TGTGCCTGGAGTGTTCGGGACACTGAAGCTTTCTTT
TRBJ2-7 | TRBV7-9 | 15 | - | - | CASSLAGASSYEQYF | TGTGCCAGCAGCTTAGCGGGGGCGAGTTCCTACGAGCAGTACTTC
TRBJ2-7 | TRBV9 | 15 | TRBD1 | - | CASSGSGDRGREQYF | TGTGCCAGCAGCGGATCCGGGGACAGGGGCCGCGAGCAGTACTTC
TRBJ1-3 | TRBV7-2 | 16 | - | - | CASSPDRTTSGNTIYF | TGTGCCAGCAGCCCCGATAGGACCACCTCTGGAAACACCATATATTTT
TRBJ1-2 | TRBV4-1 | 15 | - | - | CASSQGENNNYGYTF | TGCGCCAGCAGCCAAGGCGAAAACAATAACTATGGCTACACCTTC
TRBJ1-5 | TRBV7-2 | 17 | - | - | CASSTLPGPYSNQPQHF | TGTGCCAGCAGCACCCTCCCAGGGCCGTATAGCAATCAGCCCCAGCATTTT
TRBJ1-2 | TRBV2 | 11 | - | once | CASRDSYGYTF | TGTGCCAGCAGGGACAGCTATGGCTACACCTTC
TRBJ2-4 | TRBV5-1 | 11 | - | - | CASSSGFIQYF | TGCGCCAGCAGCTCCGGATTCATTCAGTACTTC
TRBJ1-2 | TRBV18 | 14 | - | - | CASSRGAQTYGYTF | TGTGCCAGCTCACGGGGGGCGCAGACCTATGGCTACACCTTC
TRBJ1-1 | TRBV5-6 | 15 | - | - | CASSTGPNMNTEAFF | TGTGCCAGCAGTACAGGGCCGAATATGAACACTGAAGCTTTCTTT
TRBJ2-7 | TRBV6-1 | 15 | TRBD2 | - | CASSEASGSSYEQYF | TGTGCCAGCAGTGAAGCTAGCGGGAGCTCCTACGAGCAGTACTTC
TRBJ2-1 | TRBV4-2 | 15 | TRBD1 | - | CASSQPGTGGNEQFF | TGTGCCAGCAGCCAGCCCGGGACAGGGGGGAATGAGCAGTTCTTC
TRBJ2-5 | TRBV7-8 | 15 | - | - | CASSSYGQNQETQYF | TGTGCCAGCAGTTCTTATGGACAGAACCAAGAGACCCAGTACTTC
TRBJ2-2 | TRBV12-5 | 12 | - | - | CASGAAGGELFF | TGTGCTAGTGGTGCCGCGGGCGGGGAGCTGTTTTTT
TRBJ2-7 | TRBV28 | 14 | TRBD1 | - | CASSLSGTGSRQYF | TGTGCCAGCAGTTTATCCGGGACAGGGAGTAGGCAGTACTTC
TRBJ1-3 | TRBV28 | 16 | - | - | CASSLTPLGRGNTIYF | TGTGCCAGCAGTTTGACCCCCCTAGGAAGGGGAAACACCATATATTTT
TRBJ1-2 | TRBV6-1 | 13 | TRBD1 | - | CASRTGDNYGYTF | TGTGCCAGCAGGACAGGGGATAACTATGGCTACACCTTC
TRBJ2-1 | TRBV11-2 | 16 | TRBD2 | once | CASSQGYSGRLNEQFF | TGTGCCAGCAGCCAGGGCTATAGCGGGAGGTTAAATGAGCAGTTCTTC
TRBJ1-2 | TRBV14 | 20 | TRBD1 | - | CASSHPGQGTSPLANYGYTF | TGTGCCAGCAGCCACCCGGGACAGGGGACTTCACCCCTAGCTAACTATGGCTACACCTTC
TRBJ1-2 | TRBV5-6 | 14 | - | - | CASSLGGRIYGYTF | TGTGCCAGCAGCTTGGGGGGACGCATCTATGGCTACACCTTC
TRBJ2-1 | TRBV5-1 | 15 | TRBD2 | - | CASTMTSSGENEQFF | TGCGCCAGCACCATGACGTCTAGCGGGGAGAATGAGCAGTTCTTC
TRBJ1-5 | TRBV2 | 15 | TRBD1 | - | CASRQITGANQPQHF | TGTGCCAGCAGACAAATTACAGGGGCCAATCAGCCCCAGCATTTT
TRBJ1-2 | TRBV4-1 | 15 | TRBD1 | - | CASSTPQGASQTYTF | TGCGCCAGCAGCACTCCGCAGGGGGCAAGTCAAACCTACACCTTC
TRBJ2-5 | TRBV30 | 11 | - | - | CAWSPPGTQYF | TGTGCCTGGAGCCCCCCCGGGACCCAGTACTTC
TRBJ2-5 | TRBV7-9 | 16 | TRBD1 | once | CASSTYRGTGSKTQYF | TGTGCCAGCAGCACGTATAGGGGGACAGGGTCAAAGACCCAGTACTTC
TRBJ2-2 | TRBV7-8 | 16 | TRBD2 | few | CASSLASGLGTGELFF | TGTGCCAGCAGCTTAGCGAGCGGACTAGGCACCGGGGAGCTGTTTTTT